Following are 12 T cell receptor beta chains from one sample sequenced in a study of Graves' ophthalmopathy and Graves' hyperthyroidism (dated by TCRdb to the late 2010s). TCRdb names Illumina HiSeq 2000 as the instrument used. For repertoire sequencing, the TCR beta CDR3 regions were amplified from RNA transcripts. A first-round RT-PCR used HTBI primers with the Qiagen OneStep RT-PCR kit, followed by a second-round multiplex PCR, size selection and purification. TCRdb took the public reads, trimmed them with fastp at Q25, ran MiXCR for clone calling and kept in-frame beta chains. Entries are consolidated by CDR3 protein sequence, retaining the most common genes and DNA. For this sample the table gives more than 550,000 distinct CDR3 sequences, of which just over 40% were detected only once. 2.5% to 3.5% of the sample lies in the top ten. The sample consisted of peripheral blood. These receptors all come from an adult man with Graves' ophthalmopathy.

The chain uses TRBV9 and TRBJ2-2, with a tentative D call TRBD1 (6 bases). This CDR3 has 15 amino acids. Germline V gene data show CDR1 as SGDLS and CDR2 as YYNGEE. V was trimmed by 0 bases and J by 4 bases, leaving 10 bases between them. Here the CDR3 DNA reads TGTGCCAGCAGCGTAGACAGGGTTTCCACCGGGGAGCTGTTTTTT. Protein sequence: CASSVDRVSTGELFF.

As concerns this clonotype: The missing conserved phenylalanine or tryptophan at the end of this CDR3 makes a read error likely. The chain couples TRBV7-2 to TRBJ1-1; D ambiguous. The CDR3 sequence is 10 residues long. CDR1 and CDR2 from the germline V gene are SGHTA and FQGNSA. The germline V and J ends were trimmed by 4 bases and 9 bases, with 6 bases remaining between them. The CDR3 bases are TGTGCCAGCAGCTCAGCGCAAGCTTTCATT. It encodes CASSSAQAFI.

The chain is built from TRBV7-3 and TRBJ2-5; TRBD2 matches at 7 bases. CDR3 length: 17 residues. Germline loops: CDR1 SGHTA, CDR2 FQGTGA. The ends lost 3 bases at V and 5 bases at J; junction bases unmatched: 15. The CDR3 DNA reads TGTGCCAGCAGCTTGACAGCGGGGAGCCCCACGGGGGAGACCCAGTACTTC. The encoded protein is CASSLTAGSPTGETQYF.

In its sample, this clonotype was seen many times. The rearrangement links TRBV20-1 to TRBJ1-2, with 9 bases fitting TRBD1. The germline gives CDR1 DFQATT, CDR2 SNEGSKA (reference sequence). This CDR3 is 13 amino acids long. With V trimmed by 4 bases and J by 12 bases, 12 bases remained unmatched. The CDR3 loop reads CSATRPGQGTNTF. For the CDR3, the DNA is TGCAGTGCTACTCGTCCGGGACAGGGCACCAACACCTTC.

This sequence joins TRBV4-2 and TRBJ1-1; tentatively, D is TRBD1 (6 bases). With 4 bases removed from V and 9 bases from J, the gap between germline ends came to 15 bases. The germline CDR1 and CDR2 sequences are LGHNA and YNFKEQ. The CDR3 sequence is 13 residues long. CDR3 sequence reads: CASSPTGSGKAFF. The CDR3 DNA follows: TGTGCCAGCAGCCCGACAGGTTCGGGGAAAGCTTTCTTT.

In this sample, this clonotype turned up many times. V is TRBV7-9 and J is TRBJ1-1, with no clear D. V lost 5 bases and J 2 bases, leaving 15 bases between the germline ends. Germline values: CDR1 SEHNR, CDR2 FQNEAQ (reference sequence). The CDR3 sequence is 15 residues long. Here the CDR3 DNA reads TGTGCCAGCAGCATCCGGGGTCGGGGAAACACTGAAGCTTTCTTT. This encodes CASSIRGRGNTEAFF. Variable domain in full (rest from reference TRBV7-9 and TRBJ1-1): DTGVSQNPRHKITKRGQNVTFRCDPISEHNRLYWYRQTLGQGPEFLTYFQNEAQLEKSRLLSDRFSAERPKGSFSTLEIQRTEQGDSAMYLCASSIRGRGNTEAFFGQGTRLTVV.

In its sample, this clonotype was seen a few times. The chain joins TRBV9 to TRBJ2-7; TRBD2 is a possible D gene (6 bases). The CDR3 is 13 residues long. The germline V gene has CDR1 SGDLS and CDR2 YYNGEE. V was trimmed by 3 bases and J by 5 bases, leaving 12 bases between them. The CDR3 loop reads CASSGGVGDEQYF. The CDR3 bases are TGTGCCAGCAGCGGCGGGGTCGGGGACGAGCAGTACTTC.

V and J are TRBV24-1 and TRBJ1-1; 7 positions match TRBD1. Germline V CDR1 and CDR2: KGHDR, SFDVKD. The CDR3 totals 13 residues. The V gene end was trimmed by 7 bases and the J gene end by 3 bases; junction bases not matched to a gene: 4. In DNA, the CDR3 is TGTGCCACCAGCAAGACAGGGTACACTGAAGCTTTCTTT. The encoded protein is CATSKTGYTEAFF.

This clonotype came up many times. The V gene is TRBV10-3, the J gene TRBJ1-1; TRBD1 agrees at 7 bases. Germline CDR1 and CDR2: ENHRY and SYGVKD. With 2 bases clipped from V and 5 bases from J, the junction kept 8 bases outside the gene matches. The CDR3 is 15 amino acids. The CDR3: CAISESSGGRTEAFF. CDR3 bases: TGTGCCATCAGTGAGAGTTCAGGGGGAAGGACTGAAGCTTTCTTT.

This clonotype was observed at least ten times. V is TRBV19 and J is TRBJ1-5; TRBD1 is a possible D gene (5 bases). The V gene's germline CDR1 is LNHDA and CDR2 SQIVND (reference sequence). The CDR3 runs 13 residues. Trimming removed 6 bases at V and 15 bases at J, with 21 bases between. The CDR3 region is CASSNRGQVRPHF. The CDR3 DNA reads TGTGCCAGTAGCAATCGGGGCCAGGTTAGGCCGCATTTT.

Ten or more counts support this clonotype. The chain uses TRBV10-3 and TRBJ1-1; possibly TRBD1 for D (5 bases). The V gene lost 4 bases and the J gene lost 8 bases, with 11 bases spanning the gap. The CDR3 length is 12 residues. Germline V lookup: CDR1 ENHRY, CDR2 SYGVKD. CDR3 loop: CAISATSGEAFF. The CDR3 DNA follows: TGTGCCATCAGTGCCACGTCAGGGGAAGCTTTCTTT.

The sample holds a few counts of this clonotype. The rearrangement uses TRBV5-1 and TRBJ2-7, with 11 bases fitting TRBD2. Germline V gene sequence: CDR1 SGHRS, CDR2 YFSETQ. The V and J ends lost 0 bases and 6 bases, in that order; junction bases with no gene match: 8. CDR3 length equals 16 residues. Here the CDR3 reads CASSLEVAGGPGEQYF. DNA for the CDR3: TGCGCCAGCAGCTTGGAGGTAGCGGGAGGGCCCGGCGAGCAGTACTTC.